Included here is one T cell receptor (beta chain) sequence, with context. The CDR3 consists of 17 residues. CDR1 is LGHDT, CDR2 YNNKEL, per germline (reference sequence). The V gene lost 1 base and the J gene lost 0 bases, with 15 bases spanning the gap. Sequenced by immunoSEQ multiplex PCR; TCRdb stores in-frame clones only, minus some. The sample holds 95,000 to 150,000 clones, approximately 83% seen once. The data were taken from a study of T cell responses to AZD1222 COVID-19 vaccine. Here the sequenced sample was peripheral blood, taken on day 0 of AZD1222 vaccination. The chain is built from TRBV3-1 (or the pseudogene TRBV3-2) and TRBJ1-2; tentatively, D is TRBD1 (6 bases). The TCR was taken from an adult in good health. The CDR3: CASSQVNSGTPNYGYTF. The CDR3 DNA is TGTGCCAGCAGCCAAGTAAACTCCGGGACACCTAACTATGGCTACACCTTC.